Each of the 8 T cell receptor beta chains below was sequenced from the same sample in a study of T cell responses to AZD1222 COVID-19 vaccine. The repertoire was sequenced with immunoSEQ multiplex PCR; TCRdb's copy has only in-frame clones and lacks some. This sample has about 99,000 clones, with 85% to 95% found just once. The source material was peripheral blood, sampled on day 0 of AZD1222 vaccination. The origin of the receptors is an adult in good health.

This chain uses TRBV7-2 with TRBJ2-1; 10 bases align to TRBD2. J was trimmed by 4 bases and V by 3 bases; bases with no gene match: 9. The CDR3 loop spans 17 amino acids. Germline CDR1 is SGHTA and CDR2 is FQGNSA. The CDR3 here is CASSFRSSGSRYNEQFF. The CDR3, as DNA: TGTGCCAGCAGCTTTCGGTCTAGCGGGAGTCGGTACAATGAGCAGTTCTTC.

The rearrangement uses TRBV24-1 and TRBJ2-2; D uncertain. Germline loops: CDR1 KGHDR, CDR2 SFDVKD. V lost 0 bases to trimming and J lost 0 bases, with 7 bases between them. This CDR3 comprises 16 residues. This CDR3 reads CATSDLAATNTGELFF. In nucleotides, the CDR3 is TGTGCCACCAGTGATTTGGCAGCTACGAACACCGGGGAGCTGTTTTTT.

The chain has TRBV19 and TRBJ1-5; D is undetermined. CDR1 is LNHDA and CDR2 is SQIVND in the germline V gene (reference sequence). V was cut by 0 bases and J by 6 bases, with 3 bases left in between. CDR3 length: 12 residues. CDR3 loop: CASSIEVQPQHF. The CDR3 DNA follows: TGTGCCAGTAGTATAGAGGTTCAGCCCCAGCATTTT.

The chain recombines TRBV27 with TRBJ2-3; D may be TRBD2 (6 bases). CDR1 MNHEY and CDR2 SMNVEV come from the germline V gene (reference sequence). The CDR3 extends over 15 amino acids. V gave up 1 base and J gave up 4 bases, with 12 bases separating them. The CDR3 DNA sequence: TGTGCCAGCAGTTTATGGGGCGGGACTGCAGATACGCAGTATTTT. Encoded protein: CASSLWGGTADTQYF.

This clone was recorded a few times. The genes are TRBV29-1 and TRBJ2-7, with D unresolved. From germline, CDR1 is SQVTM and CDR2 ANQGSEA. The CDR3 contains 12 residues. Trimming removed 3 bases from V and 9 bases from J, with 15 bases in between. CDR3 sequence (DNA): TGCAGCGTTGACCGAGGTGGGGATTTGCAGTACTTC. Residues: CSVDRGGDLQYF.

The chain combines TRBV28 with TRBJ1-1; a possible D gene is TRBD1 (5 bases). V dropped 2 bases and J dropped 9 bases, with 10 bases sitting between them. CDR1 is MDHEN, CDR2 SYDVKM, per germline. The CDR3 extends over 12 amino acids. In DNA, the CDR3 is TGTGCCAGCAGTTTAGCGGGGGGGAAAGCTTTCTTT. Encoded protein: CASSLAGGKAFF.

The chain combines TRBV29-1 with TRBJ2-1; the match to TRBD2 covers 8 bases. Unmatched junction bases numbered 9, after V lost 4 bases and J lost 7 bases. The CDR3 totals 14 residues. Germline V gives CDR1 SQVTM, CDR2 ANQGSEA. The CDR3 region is CSVVRLAGRNEQFF. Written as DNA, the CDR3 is TGCAGCGTTGTCCGATTAGCGGGAAGGAATGAGCAGTTCTTC.

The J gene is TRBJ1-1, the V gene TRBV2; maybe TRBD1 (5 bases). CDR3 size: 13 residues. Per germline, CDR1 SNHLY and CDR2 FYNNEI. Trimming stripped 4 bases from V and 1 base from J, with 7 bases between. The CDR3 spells CASSAQGNTEAFF. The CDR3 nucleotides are TGTGCCAGCAGTGCCCAGGGGAACACTGAAGCTTTCTTT.